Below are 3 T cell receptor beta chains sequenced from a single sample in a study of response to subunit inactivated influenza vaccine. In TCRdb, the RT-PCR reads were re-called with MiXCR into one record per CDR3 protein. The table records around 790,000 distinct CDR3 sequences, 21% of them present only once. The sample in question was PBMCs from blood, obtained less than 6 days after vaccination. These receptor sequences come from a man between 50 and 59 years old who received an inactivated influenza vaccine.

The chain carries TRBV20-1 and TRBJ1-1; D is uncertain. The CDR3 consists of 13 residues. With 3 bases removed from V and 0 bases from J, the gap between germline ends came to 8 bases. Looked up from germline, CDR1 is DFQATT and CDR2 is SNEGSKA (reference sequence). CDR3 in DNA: TGCAGTGCTAGCGGACCAATGAACACTGAAGCTTTCTTT. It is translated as CSASGPMNTEAFF.

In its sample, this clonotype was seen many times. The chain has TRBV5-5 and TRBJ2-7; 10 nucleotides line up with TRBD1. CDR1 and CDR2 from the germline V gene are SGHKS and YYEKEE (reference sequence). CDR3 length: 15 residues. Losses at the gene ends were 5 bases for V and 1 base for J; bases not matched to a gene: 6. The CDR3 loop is CASSYRDRGSYEQYF. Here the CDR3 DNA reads TGTGCCAGCAGTTACCGGGACAGGGGTTCCTACGAGCAGTACTTC.

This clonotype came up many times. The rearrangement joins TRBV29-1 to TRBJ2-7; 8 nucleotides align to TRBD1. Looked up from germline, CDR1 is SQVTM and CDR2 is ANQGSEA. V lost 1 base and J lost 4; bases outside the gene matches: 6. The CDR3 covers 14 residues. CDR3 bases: TGCAGCGTTGAAGCCGGGACAGGCATTTACGAGCAGTACTTC. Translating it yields CSVEAGTGIYEQYF.